The 21 T cell receptor beta chains reported below all come from one sample, sequenced in a study of cytomegalovirus exposure and HLA in healthy donors (dated by TCRdb to the late 2010s). The library came from the immunoSEQ multiplex PCR assay. A mixture of 60 forward primers for TCR Vbeta segments and 13 reverse primers for TCR Jbeta segments was used in the multiplex PCR. Not all clones reach the TCRdb copy of this immuneACCESS table, which keeps in-frame sequences only. Checked studies attribute under half of the gap to unresolved V genes and leave the rest unexplained. Counted in this sample were roughly 52,000 clones; around 78% of them appeared once. The ten largest clones take up about 1.5% of the sample. Sequencing was carried out using PBMCs. Receptor source: a female donor in good health and CMV-seronegative.

The gene calls are TRBV18 and TRBJ1-2; D not resolved. The CDR3 sequence is 13 residues long. Trimming left V 3 bases short and J 7 bases short, with 12 bases between. Germline CDR1 KGHSH, CDR2 LQKENI. CDR3 amino acids: CASSPPAAGGYTF. CDR3 nucleotides: TGTGCCAGCTCACCTCCGGCCGCGGGTGGCTACACCTTC.

The chain joins TRBV5-1 to TRBJ1-5; possibly TRBD1 for D (5 bases). Germline V gene lookup returns CDR1 SGHRS and CDR2 YFSETQ. This CDR3 is 15 amino acids long. V was pared by 4 bases and J by 0 bases, with 11 bases between. Here the CDR3 DNA reads TGCGCCAGCAGCCCTGACAGCTATAGCAATCAGCCCCAGCATTTT. It translates to CASSPDSYSNQPQHF. The variable domain in full, completed from reference TRBV5-1 and TRBJ1-5, reads KAGVTQTPRYLIKTRGQQVTLSCSPISGHRSVSWYQQTPGQGLQFLFEYFSETQRNKGNFPGRFSGRQFSNSRSEMNVSTLELGDSALYLCASSPDSYSNQPQHFGDGTRLSIL.

There are a few counts of this clone. This chain connects TRBV5-1 to TRBJ2-5; 7 nucleotides align to TRBD2. Looked up from germline, CDR1 is SGHRS and CDR2 is YFSETQ. V gave up 4 bases and J gave up 5 bases; unmatched junction bases: 8. The CDR3 runs 14 residues. This CDR3 is CASSLAEPWETQYF. The CDR3 DNA sequence: TGCGCCAGCAGCCTAGCGGAACCCTGGGAGACCCAGTACTTC.

This clone was seen once. This chain links TRBV11-2 with TRBJ1-3; TRBD1 agrees at 7 bases. Germline V gene sequence: CDR1 SGHAT, CDR2 FQNNGV. Trimming at V came to 2 bases and at J to 1 base, leaving 8 bases not matched to a gene. The CDR3 consists of 17 residues. For the CDR3, the DNA is TGTGCCAGCAGCTTAAACGCTGGGACAGCGTCTGGAAACACCATATATTTT. As protein: CASSLNAGTASGNTIYF. The full variable domain, rest sourced from reference TRBV11-2 and TRBJ1-3, is EAGVAQSPRYKIIEKRQSVAFWCNPISGHATLYWYQQILGQGPKLLIQFQNNGVVDDSQLPKDRFSAERLKGVDSTLKIQPAKLEDSAVYLCASSLNAGTASGNTIYFGEGSWLTVV.

This rearrangement joins TRBV18 to TRBJ2-3, with D possibly matching TRBD2 (5 bases). This CDR3 has 15 amino acids. Germline loops: CDR1 KGHSH, CDR2 LQKENI. V was pared by 2 bases and J by 3 bases, with 12 bases between. CDR3 sequence (DNA): TGTGCCAGCTCACCATCTAGCTCCCGGACAGATACGCAGTATTTT. Translating it yields CASSPSSSRTDTQYF.

The chain links TRBV7-9 to TRBJ2-3; D gene unclear. CDR1 is SEHNR, CDR2 FQNEAQ, per germline (reference sequence). The CDR3 consists of 15 residues. With 5 bases removed from V and 0 bases from J, the gap between germline ends came to 12 bases. CDR3 amino acids: CASSRGTSSTDTQYF. CDR3 nucleotide sequence: TGTGCCAGCAGCCGAGGCACCTCTAGCACAGATACGCAGTATTTT.

The rearrangement links TRBV5-6 to TRBJ2-5; 9 bases align to TRBD1. Losses at the gene ends were 5 bases for V and 2 bases for J; bases not matched to a gene: 4. The CDR3 is 14 amino acids. Germline V CDR1 and CDR2: SGHDT, YYEEEE. CDR3 region: CASRLTGGQETQYF. CDR3 coding DNA: TGTGCCAGCAGATTGACAGGGGGTCAAGAGACCCAGTACTTC.

The chain recombines TRBV11-1 with TRBJ1-2, with D unclear. The germline gives CDR1 SGHAT, CDR2 FQDESV (reference sequence). V was shortened by 5 bases and J by 5 bases, with 12 bases between the two germline ends. The CDR3 spans 13 residues. The CDR3 loop is CASSVSSGYGYTF. The DNA of the CDR3 is TGTGCCAGCAGCGTTTCGTCCGGGTATGGCTACACCTTC.

This rearrangement joins TRBV2 to TRBJ2-5; D is perhaps TRBD2 (6 bases). Germline V CDR1 and CDR2: SNHLY, FYNNEI. This CDR3 spans 16 amino acids. Trimming shortened V by 4 bases and J by 2 bases, and 17 bases separated the two germline ends. CDR3 nucleotide sequence: TGTGCCAGCAGTGCTCGGGAGCCCCCGTTTCAAGAGACCCAGTACTTC. This gives the protein CASSAREPPFQETQYF.

The chain links TRBV7-9 to TRBJ2-2; D remains unclear. V lost 5 bases and J lost 6, with 16 bases in between. Looked up from germline, CDR1 is SEHNR and CDR2 is FQNEAQ (reference sequence). CDR3 length: 15 residues. The CDR3, as DNA: TGTGCCAGCAGCCCGAGAGACAAGCTTGCCGGGGAGCTGTTTTTT. This sequence encodes CASSPRDKLAGELFF.

The chain combines TRBV7-6 with TRBJ1-2, with D perhaps TRBD1 (5 bases). Germline loops: CDR1 SGHVS, CDR2 FNYEAQ. The ends were cut back, 1 base at V and 2 bases at J, with 8 bases in the middle. The length of the CDR3 is 14 residues. The CDR3, as DNA: TGTGCCAGCAGCTTAGGTCAGGGAAACTATGGCTACACCTTC. Protein sequence: CASSLGQGNYGYTF.

As DNA, the CDR3 is TGTGCCAGTAAGCTGACAGGGGCTAATGAAAAACTGTTTTTT. It specifies CASKLTGANEKLFF. The chain couples TRBV19 to TRBJ1-4; 8 bases agree with TRBD1. CDR1 and CDR2 (germline): LNHDA, SQIVND (reference sequence). Germline trimming cut 7 bases from V and 3 bases from J; bases unmatched to any gene: 4. The CDR3 is made up of 14 amino acids.

The chain has TRBV4-2 and TRBJ1-4; D possibly corresponds to TRBD1 (6 bases). CDR3 length equals 17 residues. Germline V gives CDR1 LGHNA, CDR2 YNFKEQ. Trimming removed 5 bases from V and 0 bases from J, with 16 bases in between. The CDR3 bases are TGTGCCAGCAGCTATCTGGGGGGGGCCACAACTAATGAAAAACTGTTTTTT. It yields the protein CASSYLGGATTNEKLFF.

The V and J genes are TRBV15 and TRBJ1-1; the D is unclear. V lost 1 base and J 0 bases, leaving 9 bases between the germline ends. Germline-derived CDR1 and CDR2 are LNHNV and YYDKDF (reference sequence). The CDR3 runs 15 residues. DNA of the CDR3: TGTGCCACCAGCAGAGGGGCATCAATGAACACTGAAGCTTTCTTT. This sequence encodes CATSRGASMNTEAFF.

The J gene is TRBJ2-7, the V gene TRBV30, with D maybe TRBD1 (6 bases). Germline V gives CDR1 GTSNPN, CDR2 SVGIG (reference sequence). This CDR3 is built from 11 residues. The V and J ends lost 6 bases and 6 bases respectively, with 12 bases between them. The CDR3 spells CACHRVSEQYF. For the CDR3, the DNA is TGTGCCTGTCACAGGGTCTCCGAGCAGTACTTC.

V gene TRBV6-5 combines with J gene TRBJ2-5; D is perhaps TRBD2 (6 bases). V lost 6 bases, J lost 0 bases, and 8 bases lay in between. The CDR3 is made up of 13 amino acids. Per the germline V gene, CDR1 is MNHEY and CDR2 is SVGAGI. The CDR3 sequence: CASRAGYQETQYF. The CDR3 DNA is TGTGCCAGCAGGGCGGGGTACCAAGAGACCCAGTACTTC.

V usage is TRBV5-1 and J usage is TRBJ2-1, with 8 bases matching TRBD2. CDR1 and CDR2 (germline): SGHRS, YFSETQ. V was pared by 4 bases and J by 6 bases, with 9 bases of the junction left unmatched. The CDR3 is 15 amino acids. For the CDR3, the DNA is TGCGCCAGCAGCCTCTTCAGCGGGGGCGTCAATGAGCAGTTCTTC. Residues: CASSLFSGGVNEQFF.

This clone was seen more than once but under ten times. V gene TRBV4-3 combines with J gene TRBJ2-7; D might be TRBD2 (5 bases). The ends were cut back, 0 bases at V and 2 bases at J, with 8 bases in the middle. CDR1 and CDR2 from the germline V gene are LGHNA and YSLEER. CDR3 length: 14 amino acids. The CDR3: CASSQDRGAYEQYF. The CDR3 DNA reads TGCGCCAGCAGCCAAGATCGGGGAGCCTACGAGCAGTACTTC.

The chain has TRBV4-3 and TRBJ2-7; maybe TRBD2 (5 bases). This CDR3 has 15 residues. V lost 0 bases, J lost 5 bases, and 14 bases lay in between. Germline lookup yields CDR1 LGHNA and CDR2 YSLEER. CDR3 in amino acids: CASSQDHAGPDEQYF. CDR3 DNA: TGCGCCAGCAGCCAAGATCACGCGGGCCCGGACGAGCAGTACTTC.

This chain links TRBV7-6 with TRBJ1-6; D is perhaps TRBD1 (6 bases). Trimming took off 5 bases at V and 10 bases at J, with 18 bases between the two ends. CDR3 length: 15 amino acids. CDR1 SGHVS and CDR2 FNYEAQ come from the germline V gene. The CDR3 nucleotides are TGTGCCAGCAGCCTTTCGGCAGGGGTTGGATCACCCCTCCACTTT. This sequence encodes CASSLSAGVGSPLHF.

This rearrangement joins TRBV25-1 to TRBJ2-1; D ambiguous. V lost 3 bases and J lost 2, with 11 bases in between. The CDR3 is made up of 15 amino acids. In germline, CDR1 is MGHDK, CDR2 SYGVNS. The CDR3, as DNA: TGTGCCAGCAGTGACGGAGCGAGCCCCTACAATGAGCAGTTCTTC. Its translation: CASSDGASPYNEQFF. Looking up the rest from reference TRBV25-1 and TRBJ2-1 gives the full variable domain: EADIYQTPRYLVIGTGKKITLECSQTMGHDKMYWYQQDPGMELHLIHYSYGVNSTEKGDLSSESTVSRIRTEHFPLTLESARPSHTSQYLCASSDGASPYNEQFFGPGTRLTVL.